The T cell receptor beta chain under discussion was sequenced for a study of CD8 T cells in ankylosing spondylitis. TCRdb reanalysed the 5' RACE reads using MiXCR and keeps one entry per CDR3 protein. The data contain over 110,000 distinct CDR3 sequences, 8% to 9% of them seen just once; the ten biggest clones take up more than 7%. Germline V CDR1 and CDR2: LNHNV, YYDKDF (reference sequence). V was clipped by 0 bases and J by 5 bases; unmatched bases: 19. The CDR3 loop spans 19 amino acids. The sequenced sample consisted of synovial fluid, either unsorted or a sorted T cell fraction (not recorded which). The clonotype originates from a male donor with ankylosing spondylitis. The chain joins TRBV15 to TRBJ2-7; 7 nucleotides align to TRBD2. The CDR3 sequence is CATSRDPLSWGGIIHEQYF. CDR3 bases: TGTGCCACCAGCAGAGATCCTCTCAGCTGGGGGGGAATAATCCACGAGCAGTACTTC.